A single sample gave rise to the 28 T cell receptor beta chains below, sequenced in a study of breast tumors, draining lymph nodes, adjacent tissues (dated by TCRdb to the mid-2010s). The lymph node samples were taken from the axillary draining lymph nodes of breast cancer patients. Receptor libraries were prepared by multiplex PCR. Sequencing was carried out with an Illumina HiSeq 2000. TCRdb took the public reads, trimmed them with fastp at Q25, ran MiXCR for clone calling and kept in-frame beta chains. CDR3 protein sequences are deduplicated, and each keeps its most common genes and DNA. Present in this sample are over 250,000 distinct CDR3 sequences, 30% of which were seen just once. More than 1% of the sample comes from the top ten. Sequencing input: axillary lymph node tissue. Source of these receptors: a female donor with breast cancer. Some clones in this sample may be carry-over from other donors' samples.

This clonotype has at least ten counts. The J gene is TRBJ2-1, the V gene TRBV10-2; tentative D call: TRBD2 (6 bases). The V and J ends lost 2 bases and 8 bases respectively, with 19 bases between them. The CDR3 totals 16 residues. Germline V CDR1 and CDR2: WSHSY, SAAADI. CDR3 sequence (DNA): TGCGCCAGCAGTGAGAGCGGGTCAGGCGTGGGGTATGAGCAGTTCTTC. Amino acids: CASSESGSGVGYEQFF.

For this clonotype: A much larger clone is a single base away; this may be a read error. The chain is built from TRBV4-3 and TRBJ2-1, with 7 bases lining up with TRBD2. The CDR3 has 15 amino acids. Germline loops: CDR1 LGHNA, CDR2 YSLEER. The CDR3: CANSQEGGRDNEQLF. Here the CDR3 DNA reads TGCGCCAACAGCCAAGAGGGAGGGAGGGATAATGAGCAGCTCTTC.

This clonotype came up many times. This sequence joins TRBV5-1 and TRBJ1-4; D gene uncertain. The germline gives CDR1 SGHRS, CDR2 YFSETQ. The CDR3 runs to 14 residues. The V end lost 3 bases, the J end lost 4 bases, and 10 bases lay between the germline ends. CDR3 in amino acids: CASSSQEGNEKLFF. Here the CDR3 DNA reads TGCGCCAGCAGCTCCCAAGAGGGTAATGAAAAACTGTTTTTT.

This clonotype was detected ten times or more. The chain links TRBV24-1 to TRBJ2-7; D unresolved. With 2 bases removed from V and 0 bases from J, the gap between germline ends came to 4 bases. This CDR3 contains 13 residues. Per germline, CDR1 KGHDR and CDR2 SFDVKD. DNA for the CDR3: TGTGCCACCAGTGATTGGGCCTCCTACGAGCAGTACTTC. Its translation: CATSDWASYEQYF.

This clonotype was seen a handful of times. This may stem from a read error, because a much larger clone lies one nucleotide away. This chain connects TRBV29-1 to TRBJ1-4; D gene uncertain. Deletions cut 4 bases from V and 12 bases from J, with 15 bases between. From germline, CDR1 is SQVTM and CDR2 ANQGSEA. The CDR3 has 12 amino acids. CDR3 bases: TGCAGCGTTGGGGCAGTAGAGGAAGAACTGTTTTTT. This encodes CSVGAVEEELFF.

With regard to this clonotype: This clone may be a read error of a much larger clone one base away. This rearrangement joins TRBV10-3 to TRBJ2-5; a weak D match, TRBD2 (5 bases). There are 14 residues in the CDR3. V dropped 5 bases and J dropped 5 bases, with 15 bases sitting between them. From germline, CDR1 is ENHRY and CDR2 SYGVKD. Here the CDR3 DNA reads TGTGCCATCAGTTACTCCGGGAATGAGGAGACCCAGTACTTC. Translated: CAISYSGNEETQYF.

This clonotype was seen at least ten times. The rearrangement links TRBV20-1 to TRBJ2-7, with D perhaps matching TRBD2 (6 bases). CDR3 length: 14 residues. CDR1 is DFQATT and CDR2 is SNEGSKA in the germline V gene (reference sequence). V shed 7 bases and J shed 2 bases, with 18 bases lying between them. The CDR3: CSVGGRTTPYEQYF. The CDR3 DNA reads TGCAGTGTCGGGGGACGGACGACCCCCTACGAGCAGTACTTC.

V is TRBV6-5 and J is TRBJ2-5; D gene ambiguous. CDR3 length: 13 residues. Germline-derived CDR1 and CDR2 are MNHEY and SVGAGI. Trimming left V 2 bases short and J 4 bases short, with 8 bases between. The CDR3 protein is CASSYTPGETQYF. DNA for the CDR3: TGTGCCAGCAGTTACACGCCCGGAGAGACCCAGTACTTC.

Comments on this clonotype: This may stem from a read error, because a much larger clone lies one nucleotide away. The CDR3 protein is CASSHFDEQFF. In DNA, the CDR3 is TGTGCCAGCAGTCACTTTGATGAGCAGTTCTTC. This chain uses TRBV6-5 with TRBJ2-1; no reliable D call. V was cut by 5 bases and J by 8 bases, with 7 bases left in between. The CDR3 runs 11 residues. Germline V gene lookup returns CDR1 MNHEY and CDR2 SVGAGI.

This clonotype was observed a few times. The chain links TRBV27 to TRBJ1-4; 7 positions agree with TRBD1. The V gene end was trimmed by 6 bases and the J gene end by 0 bases; junction bases not matched to a gene: 10. This CDR3 is built from 17 residues. Germline CDR1 MNHEY, CDR2 SMNVEV (reference sequence). The CDR3 region is CASSFGTVPTTNEKLFF. As DNA, the CDR3 is TGTGCCAGCAGCTTCGGGACAGTCCCAACAACTAATGAAAAACTGTTTTTT.

The CDR3 loop reads CASSLNMRETQYF. The CDR3 region has the DNA TGTGCCAGCAGCTTGAACATGAGGGAGACCCAGTACTTC. This chain connects TRBV7-3 to TRBJ2-5; no clear D. Trimming took off 3 bases at V and 5 bases at J, with 10 bases between the two ends. CDR3 length equals 13 residues. CDR1 and CDR2 from the germline V gene are SGHTA and FQGTGA.

In its sample, this clonotype was seen many times. The chain recombines TRBV3-1 with TRBJ1-5, with D uncertain. Trimming pared 5 bases from V and 3 bases from J, leaving 8 bases between. CDR3 size: 13 residues. CDR1 and CDR2 (germline): LGHDT, YNNKEL (reference sequence). The CDR3 loop reads CASSGRPNQPQHF. In nucleotides, the CDR3 is TGTGCCAGCAGCGGCAGACCCAATCAGCCCCAGCATTTT.

This clonotype appeared many times. This sequence joins TRBV19 and TRBJ2-5; 10 bases are shared with TRBD1. The germline V gene encodes CDR1 LNHDA and CDR2 SQIVND (reference sequence). CDR3 length: 15 amino acids. Losses at the gene ends were 7 bases for V and 5 bases for J; bases not matched to a gene: 10. CDR3 in amino acids: CASTTTGGAGETQYF. The CDR3 DNA follows: TGTGCCAGTACGACGACAGGGGGCGCTGGGGAGACCCAGTACTTC.

Worth noting for this clonotype: With a much larger clone just one base away, this may be a read error. V is TRBV6-2 or TRBV6-3 and J is TRBJ2-3, with D possibly matching TRBD1 (5 bases). V was pared by 6 bases and J by 1 base, with 11 bases between. The length of the CDR3 is 14 residues. Germline CDR1 and CDR2: MNHEY and SVGEGT. The CDR3: CASRPFRGTDTQYF. The DNA of the CDR3 is TGTGCCAGCAGACCTTTCAGGGGCACAGATACGCAGTATTTT.

This clonotype was recorded at least ten times. The germline gene is not matched at one end of the junction; a read error may be the cause. The V call is TRBV6-6, the J call TRBJ1-4; TRBD1 might be the D (5 bases). The CDR3 sequence is 15 residues long. Germline loops: CDR1 MNHNY, CDR2 SVGAGI (reference sequence). CDR3 sequence: CASSHSQGVGEKLFF. The CDR3, as DNA: TGTGCCAGCAGTCACTCCCAGGGCGTTGGCGAAAAACTGTTTTTT.

This clonotype was counted ten times or more. The chain is built from TRBV20-1 and TRBJ2-5, with D perhaps matching TRBD1 or TRBD2 (5 bases each). V gave up 3 bases and J gave up 1 base, with 18 bases separating them. The CDR3 length is 16 residues. Germline-derived CDR1 and CDR2 are DFQATT and SNEGSKA (reference sequence). Here the CDR3 DNA reads TGCAGTGCTAGCGCCGACAGCGACTACATCCAAGAGACCCAGTACTTC. It translates to CSASADSDYIQETQYF.

This clonotype was seen repeatedly, ten times or more. V is TRBV5-5 and J is TRBJ1-5; 7 bases line up with TRBD1. J gave up 2 bases and V 4 bases, and 6 bases lay outside the gene matches. The CDR3 loop spans 15 amino acids. Germline V gene lookup returns CDR1 SGHKS and CDR2 YYEKEE (reference sequence). CDR3: CASSRWTGGNQPQHF. The CDR3 nucleotides are TGTGCCAGCAGCCGTTGGACAGGCGGCAATCAGCCCCAGCATTTT. Filled out from reference TRBV5-5 and TRBJ1-5, the complete variable domain reads DAGVTQSPTHLIKTRGQQVTLRCSPISGHKSVSWYQQVLGQGPQFIFQYYEKEERGRGNFPDRFSARQFPNYSSELNVNALLLGDSALYLCASSRWTGGNQPQHFGDGTRLSIL.

About this clonotype itself: A read error may be the cause here, since a much bigger clone is one base away. The V call is TRBV11-3, the J call TRBJ2-7; 7 bases match TRBD2. Germline V lookup: CDR1 SGHNT, CDR2 YENEEA. The CDR3 is 13 residues long. The V segment lost 2 bases and the J segment 9 bases; nucleotides outside the gene matches: 7. The CDR3 DNA is TGTGCCAGCAGCTTAACGGGGGGTTGCGTGCAGTACTTC. Translation: CASSLTGGCVQYF.

The rearrangement joins TRBV4-2 to TRBJ2-2; the D call may be TRBD1 or TRBD2 (5 bases each). The CDR3 consists of 18 residues. Trimming removed 0 bases at V and 5 bases at J, with 19 bases between. The germline CDR1 and CDR2 sequences are LGHNA and YNFKEQ. The CDR3: CASSQDLGDWGITGELFF. The CDR3 bases are TGTGCCAGCAGCCAAGATTTGGGAGACTGGGGGATAACCGGGGAGCTGTTTTTT.

The table lists this clonotype with many counts. This chain connects TRBV15 to TRBJ1-5; D remains ambiguous. V was clipped by 1 base and J by 7 bases, with 11 bases between them. This CDR3 comprises 14 residues. Germline assignment: CDR1 LNHNV and CDR2 YYDKDF (reference sequence). CDR3 in amino acids: CATSRGRAGQPQHF. The CDR3, as DNA: TGTGCCACCAGCAGAGGACGAGCAGGCCAGCCCCAGCATTTT.

This clonotype was detected only a few times. The rearrangement joins TRBV20-1 to TRBJ2-1, with TRBD2 identical over 10 bases. This CDR3 contains 16 residues. The germline V gene encodes CDR1 DFQATT and CDR2 SNEGSKA (reference sequence). J was trimmed by 9 bases and V by 1 base; bases with no gene match: 12. In DNA form, the CDR3 reads TGCAGTGCTAGAGTTCCCGGGACTAGCGCGAGAAGTGAGCAGTTCTTC. Residues: CSARVPGTSARSEQFF.

This clonotype was seen more than once but under ten times. This sequence joins TRBV3-1 and TRBJ1-2; TRBD1 aligns across 9 bases. Unmatched junction bases numbered 2, after V lost 0 bases and J lost 3 bases. Germline loops: CDR1 LGHDT, CDR2 YNNKEL (reference sequence). This CDR3 region has 15 residues. CDR3 coding DNA: TGTGCCAGCAGCCAAGAGACAGGGGGGTACTATGGCTACACCTTC. Its protein is CASSQETGGYYGYTF.

The sample holds many counts of this clonotype. CDR3 nucleotide sequence: TGCAGTGCTACCAGTCGGGGGGGACAGCCCCAGCATTTT. Translated: CSATSRGGQPQHF. V and J are TRBV20-1 and TRBJ1-5, with a possible D match to TRBD1 (5 bases). Germline V gene data show CDR1 as DFQATT and CDR2 as SNEGSKA (reference sequence). This CDR3 has 13 residues. V was trimmed by 4 bases and J by 7 bases, leaving 14 bases between them.

Only a few counts were recorded for this clonotype. The chain joins TRBV12-3 or TRBV12-4 to TRBJ1-5; perhaps TRBD1 as D (5 bases). The CDR3 loop spans 17 amino acids. V was pared by 4 bases and J by 0 bases, with 16 bases between. CDR3 loop: CASSSTPAGRSNQPQHF. CDR3 DNA: TGTGCCAGCAGTTCAACCCCTGCAGGGCGTAGCAATCAGCCCCAGCATTTT.

In this sample, this clonotype turned up many times. This chain uses TRBV9 with TRBJ2-2; D gene ambiguous. V lost 0 bases to trimming and J lost 7 bases, with 13 bases between them. CDR3 length: 15 amino acids. Germline V gives CDR1 SGDLS, CDR2 YYNGEE. CDR3 nucleotide sequence: TGTGCCAGCAGCGTAGGGGCGCAGTCGATCGGGGAGCTGTTTTTT. As protein: CASSVGAQSIGELFF.

The table lists this clonotype with many counts. The chain links TRBV6-5 to TRBJ2-5, with TRBD2 matching over 7 bases. CDR1 is MNHEY and CDR2 is SVGAGI in the germline V gene. The V gene end was trimmed by 2 bases and the J gene end by 5 bases; junction bases not matched to a gene: 11. CDR3 length: 16 residues. The CDR3 DNA follows: TGTGCCAGCAGTTACGGCGGGAGAGGCGTTGGTGAGACCCAGTACTTC. Encoded protein: CASSYGGRGVGETQYF.

In its sample, this clonotype was seen many times. This chain links TRBV19 with TRBJ1-5, with D hard to call. This CDR3 contains 15 residues. CDR1 is LNHDA, CDR2 SQIVND, per germline (reference sequence). V gave up 4 bases and J gave up 4 bases, with 14 bases separating them. The CDR3 reads CASSSAGSPNQPQHF. The CDR3 DNA reads TGTGCCAGTAGTAGCGCGGGGTCCCCTAATCAGCCCCAGCATTTT.

This clonotype came up many times. The rearrangement uses TRBV11-2 and TRBJ2-7; 11 bases fit TRBD2. Germline V gene sequence: CDR1 SGHAT, CDR2 FQNNGV. V lost 0 bases and J lost 2; bases outside the gene matches: 3. The CDR3 totals 16 residues. The CDR3 nucleotides are TGTGCCAGCAGCTTAGACTTTAGCGGGAGGGCCTACGAGCAGTACTTC. Residues: CASSLDFSGRAYEQYF.